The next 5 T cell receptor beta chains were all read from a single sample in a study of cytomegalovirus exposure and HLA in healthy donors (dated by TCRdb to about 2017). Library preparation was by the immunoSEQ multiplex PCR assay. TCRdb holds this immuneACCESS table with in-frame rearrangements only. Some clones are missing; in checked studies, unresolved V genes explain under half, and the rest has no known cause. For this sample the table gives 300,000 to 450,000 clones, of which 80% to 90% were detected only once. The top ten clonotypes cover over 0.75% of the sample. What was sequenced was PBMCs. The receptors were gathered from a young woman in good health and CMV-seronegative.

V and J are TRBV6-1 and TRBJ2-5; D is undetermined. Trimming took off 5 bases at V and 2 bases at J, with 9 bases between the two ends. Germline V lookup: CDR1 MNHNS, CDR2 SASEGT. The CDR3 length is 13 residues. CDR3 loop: CASSRIIQETQYF. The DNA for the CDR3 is TGTGCCAGCAGTCGTATAATTCAAGAGACCCAGTACTTC.

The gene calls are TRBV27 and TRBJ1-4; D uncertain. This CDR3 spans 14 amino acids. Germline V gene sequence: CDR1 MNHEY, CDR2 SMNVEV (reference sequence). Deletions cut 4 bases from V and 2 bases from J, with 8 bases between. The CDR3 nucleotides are TGTGCCAGCAGTTGGGCCGCGACTAATGAAAAACTGTTTTTT. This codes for CASSWAATNEKLFF.

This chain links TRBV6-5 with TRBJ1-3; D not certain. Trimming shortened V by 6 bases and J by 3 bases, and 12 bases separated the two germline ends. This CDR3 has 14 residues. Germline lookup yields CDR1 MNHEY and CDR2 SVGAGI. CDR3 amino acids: CASSPSRGGNTIYF. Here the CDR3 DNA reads TGTGCCAGCAGCCCCTCCCGAGGTGGAAACACCATATATTTT.

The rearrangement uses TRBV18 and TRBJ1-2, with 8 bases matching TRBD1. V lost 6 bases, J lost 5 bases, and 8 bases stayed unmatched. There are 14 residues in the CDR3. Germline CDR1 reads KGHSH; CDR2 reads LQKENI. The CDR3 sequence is CASSPGQAIYGYTF. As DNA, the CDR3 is TGTGCCAGCTCTCCGGGACAGGCTATTTATGGCTACACCTTC.

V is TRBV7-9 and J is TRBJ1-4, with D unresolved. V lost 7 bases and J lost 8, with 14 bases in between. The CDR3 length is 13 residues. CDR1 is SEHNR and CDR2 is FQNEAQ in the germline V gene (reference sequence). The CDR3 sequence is CASIQGGMEKLFF. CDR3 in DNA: TGTGCCAGCATCCAAGGAGGGATGGAAAAACTGTTTTTT.